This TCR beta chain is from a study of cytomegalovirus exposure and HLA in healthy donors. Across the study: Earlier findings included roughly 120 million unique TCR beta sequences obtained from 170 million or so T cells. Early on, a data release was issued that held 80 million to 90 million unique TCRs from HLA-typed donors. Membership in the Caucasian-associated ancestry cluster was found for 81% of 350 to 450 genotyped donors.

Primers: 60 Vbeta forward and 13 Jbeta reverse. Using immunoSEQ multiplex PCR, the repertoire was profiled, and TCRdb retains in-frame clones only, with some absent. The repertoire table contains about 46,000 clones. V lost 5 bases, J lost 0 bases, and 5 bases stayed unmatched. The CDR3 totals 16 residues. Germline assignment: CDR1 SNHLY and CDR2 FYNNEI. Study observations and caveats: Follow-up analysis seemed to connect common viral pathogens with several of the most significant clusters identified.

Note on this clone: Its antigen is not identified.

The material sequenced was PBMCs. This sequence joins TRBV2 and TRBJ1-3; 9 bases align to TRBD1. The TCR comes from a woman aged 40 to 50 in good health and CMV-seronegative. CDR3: CASSLGQGNSGNTIYF. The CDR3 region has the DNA TGTGCCAGCAGTCTGGGACAGGGAAACTCTGGAAACACCATATATTTT. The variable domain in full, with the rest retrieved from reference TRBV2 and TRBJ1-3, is EPEVTQTPSHQVTQMGQEVILRCVPISNHLYFYWYRQILGQKVEFLVSFYNNEISEKSEIFDDQFSVERPDGSNFTLKIRSTKLEDSAMYFCASSLGQGNSGNTIYFGEGSWLTVV.